This T cell receptor (beta chain) is drawn from a study of early T cells in non-severe SARS-CoV-2 infection. J lost 4 bases, V lost 7 bases, and 4 bases had no gene match. The CDR3 consists of 14 residues. CDR1 and CDR2 from the germline V gene are ENHRY and SYGVKD. Study-level points and caveats: VDJdb-based annotation leaned toward anti-spike CD8 responses and missed private and CD4 specificities.

TCRdb re-derived calls from the 5' RACE reads in MiXCR, one entry per CDR3 protein. The sample lists 87,000 or so distinct CDR3 sequences; around 15% were seen once. With respect to this clonotype: As yet, its antigen is unknown.

This rearrangement joins TRBV10-3 to TRBJ2-3; 11 bases map to TRBD1. The clonotype comes from an adult who was a healthcare worker with PCR-confirmed SARS-CoV-2 infection or an uninfected control (not recorded which). Sequenced material: whole blood. This CDR3 is CAITRDRGADTQYF. The CDR3, as DNA: TGTGCCATCACTCGGGACAGGGGGGCAGATACGCAGTATTTT.